Detailed here is one TCR beta chain. This record comes from a study of OX40 agonist ivuxolimab in advanced cancers. Clones were sequenced by immunoSEQ multiplex PCR, and TCRdb holds only the in-frame ones, with some missing. Altogether 80,000 to 100,000 clones are present, approximately 94% being singletons, with the ten largest covering approximately 2.9%. The CDR3 is 15 residues long. Germline values: CDR1 MNHNY, CDR2 SVGAGI (reference sequence). V was clipped by 4 bases and J by 1 base, with 13 bases between them. The origin of this receptor is an adult with an advanced solid tumor such as melanoma, head and neck, liver or kidney cancer. Source: CD4+ or CD8+ T cells sorted from blood, taken in a trial of the OX40 agonist ivuxolimab. This chain joins TRBV6-6 and TRBJ1-1; D is undetermined. CDR3: CASSLSAVPNTEAFF. Here the CDR3 DNA reads TGTGCCAGCAGTTTGTCGGCAGTACCGAACACTGAAGCTTTCTTT.